The clone carrying this TCR beta chain was seen many times. The target antigen is unknown. Fresh peripheral blood, over 9.5 ml, was the PBMC source. These data are taken from a study of Graves' ophthalmopathy and Graves' hyperthyroidism. Study-wide results and caveats: A majority of expanded thyroid clonotypes exceeding 0.001 frequency were likewise present in blood.

This CDR3 has 14 amino acids. Germline V gene data show CDR1 as SGHAT and CDR2 as FQNNGV. The V gene lost 4 bases and the J gene lost 4 bases, with 8 bases spanning the gap. CDR3 regions of TCR beta were amplified from RNA transcripts. First-round RT-PCR used HTBI primers; second-round multiplex PCR followed. Using its own MiXCR run on the multiplex PCR reads, TCRdb lists one record per CDR3 protein. The repertoire holds under 250,000 distinct CDR3 sequences, with less than 30% as singletons. The source is a man aged 45-65 years with Graves' ophthalmopathy. The chain joins TRBV11-2 to TRBJ1-6; D is ambiguous. Sequenced: peripheral blood. DNA of the CDR3: TGTGCCAGCAGCTCAGACCGGTATAATTCACCCCTCCACTTT. It codes for CASSSDRYNSPLHF.